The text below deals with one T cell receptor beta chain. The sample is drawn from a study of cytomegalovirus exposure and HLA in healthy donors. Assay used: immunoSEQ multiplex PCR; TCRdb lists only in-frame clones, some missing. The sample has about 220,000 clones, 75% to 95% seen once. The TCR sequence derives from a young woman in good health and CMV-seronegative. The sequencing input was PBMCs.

The CDR3 DNA reads TGTGCCACCCTAGCGGGGCGCCCAAACGGCGGGGAGCTGTTTTTT. This translates into CATLAGRPNGGELFF. This rearrangement joins TRBV9 to TRBJ2-2, with 9 positions matching TRBD2. V gave up 9 bases and J gave up 7 bases; unmatched junction bases: 13. Per the germline V gene, CDR1 is SGDLS and CDR2 is YYNGEE. This CDR3 has 15 residues.